The clone carrying this T cell receptor beta chain has a handful of counts. Generated by immunoSEQ multiplex PCR, the TCRdb table keeps only in-frame clones and is missing some. The sample lists some 75,000 clones, about 86% occurring once. This entry belongs to a study of blood T cell repertoires in COVID-19. Germline CDR1 is MNHEY and CDR2 is SMNVEV (reference sequence). CDR3 length: 19 residues. V lost 2 bases and J lost 0, with 17 bases in between. The genes are TRBV27 and TRBJ1-6, with a possible D match to TRBD1 (6 bases). The TCR sequence derives from a man older than 75 with COVID-19, enrolled during active disease. The sequenced sample was peripheral blood. CDR3 loop: CASSLAPPQGSSYNSPLHF. CDR3 nucleotides: TGTGCCAGCAGTTTAGCTCCACCGCAGGGGAGCTCCTATAATTCACCCCTCCACTTT.